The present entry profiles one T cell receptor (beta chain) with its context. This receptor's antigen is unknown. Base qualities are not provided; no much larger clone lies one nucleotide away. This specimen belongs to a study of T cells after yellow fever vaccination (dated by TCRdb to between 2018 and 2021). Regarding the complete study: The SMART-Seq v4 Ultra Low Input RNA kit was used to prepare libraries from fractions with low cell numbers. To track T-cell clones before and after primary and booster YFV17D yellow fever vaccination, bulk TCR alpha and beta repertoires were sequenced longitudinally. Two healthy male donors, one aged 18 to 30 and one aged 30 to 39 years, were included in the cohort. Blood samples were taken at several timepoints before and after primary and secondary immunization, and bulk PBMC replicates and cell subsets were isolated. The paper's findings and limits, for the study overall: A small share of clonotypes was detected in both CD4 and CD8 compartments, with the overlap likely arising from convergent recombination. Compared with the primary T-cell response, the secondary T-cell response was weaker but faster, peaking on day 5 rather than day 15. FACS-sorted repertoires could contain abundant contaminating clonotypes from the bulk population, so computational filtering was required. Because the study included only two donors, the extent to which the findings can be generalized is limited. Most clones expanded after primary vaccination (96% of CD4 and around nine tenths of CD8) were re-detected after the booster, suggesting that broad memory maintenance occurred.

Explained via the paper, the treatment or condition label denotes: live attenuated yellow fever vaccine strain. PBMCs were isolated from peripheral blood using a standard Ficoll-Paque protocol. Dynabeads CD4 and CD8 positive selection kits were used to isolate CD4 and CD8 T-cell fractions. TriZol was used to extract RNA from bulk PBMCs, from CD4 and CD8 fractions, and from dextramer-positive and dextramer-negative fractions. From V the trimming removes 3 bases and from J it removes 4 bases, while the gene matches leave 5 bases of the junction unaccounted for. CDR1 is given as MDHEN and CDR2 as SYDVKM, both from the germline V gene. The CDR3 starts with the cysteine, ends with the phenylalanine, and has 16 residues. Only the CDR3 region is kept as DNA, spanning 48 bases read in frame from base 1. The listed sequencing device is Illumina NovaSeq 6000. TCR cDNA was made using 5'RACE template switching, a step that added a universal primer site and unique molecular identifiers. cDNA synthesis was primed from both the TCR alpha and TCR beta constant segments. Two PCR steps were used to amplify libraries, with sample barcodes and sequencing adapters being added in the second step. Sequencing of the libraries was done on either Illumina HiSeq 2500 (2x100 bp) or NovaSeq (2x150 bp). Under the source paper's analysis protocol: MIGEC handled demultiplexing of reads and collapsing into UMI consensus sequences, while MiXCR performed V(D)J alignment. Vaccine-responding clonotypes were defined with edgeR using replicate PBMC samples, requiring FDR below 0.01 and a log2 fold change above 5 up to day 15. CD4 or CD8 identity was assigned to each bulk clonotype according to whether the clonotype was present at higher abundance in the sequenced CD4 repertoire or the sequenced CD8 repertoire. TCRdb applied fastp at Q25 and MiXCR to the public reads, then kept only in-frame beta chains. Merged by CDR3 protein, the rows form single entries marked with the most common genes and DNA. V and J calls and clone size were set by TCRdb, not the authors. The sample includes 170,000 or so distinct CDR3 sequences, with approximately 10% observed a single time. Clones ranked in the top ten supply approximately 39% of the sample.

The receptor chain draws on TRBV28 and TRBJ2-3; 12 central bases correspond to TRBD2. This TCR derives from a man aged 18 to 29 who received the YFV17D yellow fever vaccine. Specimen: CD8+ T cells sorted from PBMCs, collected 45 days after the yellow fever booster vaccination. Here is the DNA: TGTGCCAGCAGTTTGCTGACTAGCGGGGGAGCAGATACGCAGTATTTT. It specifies CASSLLTSGGADTQYF.